The entry that follows covers one T cell receptor (beta chain) sequence. In TCRdb, the PCR reads were re-called with MiXCR into one record per CDR3 protein. The table lists more than 550,000 distinct CDR3 sequences, around 25% of them singletons, with about 0.73% in the top ten. Germline CDR1 reads MNHEY; CDR2 reads SVGAGI. The CDR3 has 13 amino acids. Germline trimming cut 8 bases from V and 5 bases from J; bases unmatched to any gene: 3. This entry comes from a study of molecular identifiers for immune sequencing clone quantification. This sequence joins TRBV6-5 and TRBJ2-1, with 10 positions matching TRBD2. The sample consisted of naive CD8+ T cells from blood, with Jurkat cell RNA spiked in. The sample's subset: FACS-sorted CD8+CD4-CCR7+CD45RA+ naive T cells. The receptor was derived from a human donor in good health. Some libraries in this study had Jurkat cell RNA spiked in. The CDR3: CASSSGSHNEQFF. CDR3 nucleotides: TGTGCCAGCTCTAGCGGGAGCCACAATGAGCAGTTCTTC.